The rows below give T cell receptor beta chains drawn from one sample of a study of T-cell memory formation after mild COVID-19. TCRdb recomputed calls from the 5' RACE reads with MiXCR, one row per CDR3 protein. The table has 200,000 to 250,000 distinct CDR3 sequences, around a tenth seen once. The sample comprised PBMCs or a T cell subset sorted from them (not recorded which). These receptors all come from a young man who had mild COVID-19 (a few samples of this study predate the infection). Cell type and time point are not known. Each CDR3 is given with its conserved first and last residue. A D gene is named only where the DNA matches it firmly. Clone size is stated in some rows and not others, as once, few, many or a class when expanded.

>.|TRBJ2-7|TRBV6-5|few
TGTGCCAGCAGTTATAGGCCGGAGGTGGGTTCCTACGAGCAGTACTTC
CASSYRPEVGSYEQYF
>.|TRBJ1-1|TRBV7-2|.
TGTGCCAGCAGCCCCCAGGGGTCGGAGACTGAAGCTTTCTTT
CASSPQGSETEAFF
>.|TRBJ2-5|TRBV19|few
TGTGCCAGTAGTATTCCAGGGAAGGAGACCCAGTACTTC
CASSIPGKETQYF
>.|TRBJ2-7|TRBV3-1|.
TGTGCCAGCGGCGCTAGCGAGACCTACGAGCAGTACTTC
CASGASETYEQYF
>TRBD1|TRBJ1-1|TRBV5-1|.
TGCGCCAGCAGCTTGGCCTTGACAGGGGGGCCTGAAGCTTTCTTT
CASSLALTGGPEAFF
>TRBD2|TRBJ2-1|TRBV6-2/TRBV6-3|.
TGTGCCAGCAGTTACTCCGATCCGGGGGGGTTCCCCTACAATGAGCAGTTCTTC
CASSYSDPGGFPYNEQFF
>TRBD2|TRBJ2-7|TRBV3-1|few
TGTGCCAGCAGCCAAGAGGGGGGGGGATCCTACGAGCAGTACTTC
CASSQEGGGSYEQYF
>TRBD2|TRBJ2-1|TRBV12-3/TRBV12-4|.
TGTGCCAGCAGTTTCGGAGCGGGGGGCGGCAATGAGCAGTTCTTC
CASSFGAGGGNEQFF
>.|TRBJ1-2|TRBV4-2|many
TGTGCCAGCAGCCATGATGCAGGGGCCGCTAACTATGGCTACACCTTC
CASSHDAGAANYGYTF
>.|TRBJ2-7|TRBV20-1|.
TGCAGTGCTAGAGGTGACAGCCACGAGCAGTACTTC
CSARGDSHEQYF
>.|TRBJ2-1|TRBV11-2|few
TGTGCCAGCAGCTTAGGGACACAGGGTATAAGCAATGAGCAGTTCTTC
CASSLGTQGISNEQFF
>TRBD1|TRBJ1-2|TRBV5-4|few
TGTGCCAGCAGCTTGGTTTTCAGGGGGCCCTATGGCTACACCTTC
CASSLVFRGPYGYTF
>.|TRBJ1-1|TRBV30|few
TGTGCCTGCGCCTGGTCCGGGACCCTCACTGAAGCTTTCTTT
CACAWSGTLTEAFF
>.|TRBJ1-1|TRBV7-3|.
TGTGCCAGCAGCTTCTCAGGGATGGAGGGCACTGAAGCTTTCTTT
CASSFSGMEGTEAFF
>.|TRBJ1-6|TRBV5-5|few
TGTGCCAGCAGCTTAACAACAAACCACTTAGGCCTAATCACCCTCCACTTT
CASSLTTNHLGLITLHF
>.|TRBJ2-1|TRBV14|few
TGTGCCAGCAGCCAAGAAAATCCTCACTCCTACAATGAGCAGTTCTTC
CASSQENPHSYNEQFF
>TRBD2|TRBJ2-1|TRBV5-1|.
TGCGCCAGCAGCTTGGCCGGGGGGAGTAGGCCGGTGGATGAGCAGTTCTTC
CASSLAGGSRPVDEQFF
>TRBD1|TRBJ1-4|TRBV4-2|.
TGTGCCAGCAGCCCAGACAGGGAATTGGGAAAACTGTTTTTT
CASSPDRELGKLFF
>.|TRBJ2-7|TRBV28|few
TGTGCCAGCAGTTCACCCGGACAGGGAGGGAGTGGGGAGTACTTC
CASSSPGQGGSGEYF
>.|TRBJ2-1|TRBV5-1|few
TGCGCCAGCAGCGCCGACAGATACCTTCGCAATGAGCAGTTCTTC
CASSADRYLRNEQFF
>.|TRBJ2-1|TRBV27|.
TGTGCCAGCAGTTTATTGCCAGGGGAAGGTGAGCAGTTCTTC
CASSLLPGEGEQFF
>.|TRBJ1-1|TRBV18|few
TGTGCCAGCTCACAAATCCGGGACCGAGAACCTGAAGCTTTCTTT
CASSQIRDREPEAFF
>.|TRBJ1-3|TRBV5-1|.
TGCGCCAGCTCCACCGGGCACGTCGGAAACACCATATATTTT
CASSTGHVGNTIYF
>TRBD2|TRBJ2-5|TRBV4-1|few
TGCGCCAGCAGCCAAGGTTTGACCGGGGGGGCGTCCATCCAAGAGACCCAGTACTTC
CASSQGLTGGASIQETQYF
>.|TRBJ2-5|TRBV7-2|few
TGTGCCAGCAGCTTAGATTTAGGGAGACAGACCCAGTACTTC
CASSLDLGRQTQYF
>.|TRBJ2-1|TRBV4-1|.
TGCGCCAGCAGCCAAGGCATCTTCTCGCGGGGCAACAATGAGCAGTTCTTC
CASSQGIFSRGNNEQFF
>TRBD1|TRBJ1-1|TRBV6-5|.
TGTGCCAGCAGTATCGACAGGGGGATGAACACTGAAGCTTTCTTT
CASSIDRGMNTEAFF
>TRBD1|TRBJ2-3|TRBV28|few
TGTGCCAGCAGTGTGACAGGGTTTAGAACAGATACGCAGTATTTT
CASSVTGFRTDTQYF
>TRBD2|TRBJ2-7|TRBV7-2|.
TGTGCCAGCACTACGGGACTAGCGGGGGCCTACGAGCAGTACTTC
CASTTGLAGAYEQYF
>.|TRBJ2-7|TRBV2|.
TGTGCCAGCAGTGAAAGTGGGGCCCTCGCCGAGCAGTACTTC
CASSESGALAEQYF
>.|TRBJ2-5|TRBV20-1|many
TGCAGTGCTAGAGATTGGAGGGCCGAGGAGACCCAGTACTTC
CSARDWRAEETQYF
>.|TRBJ1-5|TRBV7-9|.
TGTGCCAGCAGCGACGACTCTAGGGGCAATCAGCCCCAGCATTTT
CASSDDSRGNQPQHF
>.|TRBJ1-5|TRBV20-1|few
TGCAGTGCTCCGAGGGGGGTTGACAATCAGCCCCAGCATTTT
CSAPRGVDNQPQHF
>TRBD1|TRBJ1-1|TRBV5-1|.
TGCGCCAGCAGCTTGGCCCCACAGGGGGTAAGAGGGATGAACACTGAAGCTTTCTTT
CASSLAPQGVRGMNTEAFF
>TRBD2|TRBJ2-5|TRBV6-5|many
TGTGCCAGCAGACGAACTAGCGGGGGGATCCAAGAGACCCAGTACTTC
CASRRTSGGIQETQYF
>.|TRBJ2-1|TRBV20-1|few
TGCAGTGCTTACCCCCCGGGGCTTGCCTACAATGAGCAGTTCTTC
CSAYPPGLAYNEQFF
>.|TRBJ2-3|TRBV5-1|many
TGCGCCAGCAGCTTGAACTCAGATACGCAGTATTTT
CASSLNSDTQYF
>TRBD2|TRBJ2-5|TRBV9|.
TGTGCCAGCAGCCCAACCCCTAGCGGCACGAGGCGCCAGTACTTC
CASSPTPSGTRRQYF
>.|TRBJ2-2|TRBV5-1|.
TGCGCCAGCAGCCTGCTGGGACCGGTTCTGTTTTTT
CASSLLGPVLFF
>TRBD1|TRBJ1-1|TRBV5-1|.
TGCGCCAGCAGCTTAGCGACAGGGGGCGCGGAAGCTTTCTTT
CASSLATGGAEAFF